This T cell receptor beta chain was sequenced for a study of T cell repertoires in cytomegalovirus infection. Study-wide background: Public TCR beta signatures marked donors with CMV infection and the matching HLA.

This clonotype occurred many times. The antigen remains unidentified. This CDR3 is 16 amino acids long. V shed 5 bases and J shed 0 bases, with 14 bases lying between them. CDR1 is MDHEN and CDR2 is SYDVKM in the germline V gene. Whole-study results and caveats: What dominated the ex vivo response were HLA-C-restricted CMV-specific TCR beta clonotypes. Cumulative frequency (of public TCR beta family members) identified carriers of CMV plus the relevant HLA.

TCRdb reprocessed the reads with MiXCR, giving one entry per CDR3 protein. The top ten clones hold 8% of a sample with about 600,000 distinct CDR3 sequences, approximately 24% of them seen once. The chain combines TRBV28 with TRBJ1-3, with a tentative D call TRBD1 (6 bases). This TCR came from a human donor in good health (CMV status not recorded). Some clones in this sample may be carry-over from other donors' samples. Sequences were obtained from CD8+ T cells from PBMCs. This chain's CDR3 is CASSPPSTGSGNTIYF. In DNA, the CDR3 is TGTGCCAGCAGTCCCCCATCGACAGGCTCTGGAAACACCATATATTTT.